This T cell receptor (beta chain) derives from a study of blood T cell repertoires in COVID-19. Looking at the study overall: T cells, B-cell-depleted T cells, or PBMCs supplied cDNA or gDNA.

The assay was immunoSEQ multiplex PCR, and TCRdb's table has in-frame clones only and misses some. Here the sample spans about 340,000 clones, under 95% being singletons. Trimming took off 7 bases at V and 10 bases at J, with 7 bases between the two ends. Germline values: CDR1 SNHLY, CDR2 FYNNEI. The CDR3 spans 9 residues. The chain joins TRBV2 to TRBJ1-1; D remains ambiguous. The receptor was derived from a woman between 18 and 29 years old who had recovered from COVID-19. Material: peripheral blood. In DNA form, the CDR3 reads TGTGCCAGCATGCAGGTAGCTTTCTTT. Residues: CASMQVAFF.